Shown below are 28 T cell receptor beta chains from a single sample sequenced in a study of identical twins. Via MiXCR, TCRdb re-called the 5' RACE reads, giving one row per CDR3 protein. The sample includes hundreds of thousands of distinct CDR3 sequences, approximately 18% of them seen just once. The same sample was also used in a study of T cells expressing NK-cell markers.

Material for sequencing was PBMCs. The source of these receptors is a woman in her late teens or twenties in good health.

In its sample, this clonotype was seen many times. This chain links TRBV7-9 with TRBJ1-4; no definite D call. The germline V gene has CDR1 SEHNR and CDR2 FQNEAQ (reference sequence). V lost 2 bases, J lost 4 bases, and 14 bases lay in between. The length of the CDR3 is 16 residues. The CDR3 DNA reads TGTGCCAGCAGCTTAAGTGTTCTGGGCCGTAATGAAAAACTGTTTTTT. Amino acids: CASSLSVLGRNEKLFF.

The J gene is TRBJ2-6, the V gene TRBV6-5; no clear D. The CDR3 consists of 15 residues. V lost 2 bases, J lost 0 bases, and 5 bases lay in between. Germline assignment: CDR1 MNHEY and CDR2 SVGAGI. The CDR3 bases are TGTGCCAGCAGTTACGGGCCCTCTGGGGCCAACGTCCTGACTTTC. This translates into CASSYGPSGANVLTF.

V is TRBV12-3 or TRBV12-4 and J is TRBJ1-5; D gene uncertain. The CDR3 runs to 16 residues. Trimming stripped 5 bases from V and 5 bases from J, with 19 bases between. CDR3 bases: TGTGCCAGCAGTACCCTAGCGGCCGGGATTCATCAGCCCCAGCATTTT. Encoded protein: CASSTLAAGIHQPQHF.

This chain connects TRBV2 to TRBJ2-1, with D perhaps TRBD1 (5 bases). This CDR3 spans 14 amino acids. The germline V gene encodes CDR1 SNHLY and CDR2 FYNNEI. V shed 7 bases and J shed 0 bases, with 10 bases lying between them. This CDR3 is CASTFDSSYNEQFF. For the CDR3, the DNA is TGTGCCAGCACTTTTGACAGCTCCTACAATGAGCAGTTCTTC. Together with reference TRBV2 and TRBJ2-1, the CDR3 gives the full variable domain: EPEVTQTPSHQVTQMGQEVILRCVPISNHLYFYWYRQILGQKVEFLVSFYNNEISEKSEIFDDQFSVERPDGSNFTLKIRSTKLEDSAMYFCASTFDSSYNEQFFGPGTRLTVL.

This clonotype was detected a few times. The chain uses TRBV25-1 and TRBJ2-3; weak D call: TRBD1 (5 bases). There are 14 residues in the CDR3. Germline V gene data show CDR1 as MGHDK and CDR2 as SYGVNS. The V and J ends lost 4 bases and 0 bases respectively, with 8 bases between them. The CDR3 region is CASSGQGSTDTQYF. The CDR3 nucleotides are TGTGCCAGCAGTGGCCAGGGTAGCACAGATACGCAGTATTTT.

This clonotype turned up a few times. The chain couples TRBV10-2 to TRBJ2-3; the match to TRBD1 covers 9 bases. After removal of 8 bases from V and 4 bases from J, the junction contained 16 bases not matched to a gene. The CDR3 is made up of 17 amino acids. Per the germline V gene, CDR1 is WSHSY and CDR2 is SAAADI. This chain's CDR3 is CASWGFRDRDLSDTQYF. CDR3 nucleotides: TGCGCCAGCTGGGGTTTCCGGGACAGGGATTTGTCAGATACGCAGTATTTT.

This clonotype appeared a few times. The chain joins TRBV10-3 to TRBJ1-2, with D possibly TRBD1 on 5 matching bases. In germline, CDR1 is ENHRY, CDR2 SYGVKD. The V end was cut by 5 bases, the J end by 4 bases, with 14 bases between. This CDR3 spans 14 amino acids. CDR3 protein: CAISTGELFYGYTF. DNA for the CDR3: TGTGCCATCAGTACAGGTGAACTCTTCTATGGCTACACCTTC.

The CDR3 spells CSARNLLAHSYNEQFF. The CDR3 DNA reads TGCAGTGCTAGGAACTTACTAGCGCACTCCTACAATGAGCAGTTCTTC. The rearrangement links TRBV20-1 to TRBJ2-1, with 7 bases aligning to TRBD2. V gave up 3 bases and J gave up 0 bases; unmatched junction bases: 8. The CDR3 extends over 16 amino acids. The germline CDR1 and CDR2 sequences are DFQATT and SNEGSKA (reference sequence).

The chain links TRBV6-1 to TRBJ2-1; D is possibly TRBD1 or TRBD2 (5 bases each). The length of the CDR3 is 15 residues. Trimming stripped 6 bases from V and 2 bases from J, with 14 bases between. Germline CDR1 MNHNS, CDR2 SASEGT. CDR3 in DNA: TGTGCCAGCAGGAGGGGCTCAACGCCCTACAATGAGCAGTTCTTC. This gives the protein CASRRGSTPYNEQFF.

V and J are TRBV6-2 or TRBV6-3 and TRBJ2-7, with 8 bases lining up with TRBD2. This CDR3 has 14 residues. J lost 0 bases, V lost 4 bases, and 2 bases had no gene match. CDR1 is MNHEY and CDR2 is SVGEGT in the germline V gene. The CDR3 reads CASSWLAGSYEQYF. DNA for the CDR3: TGTGCCAGCAGTTGGCTAGCGGGCTCCTACGAGCAGTACTTC.

This clonotype was seen many times. The junction differs from germline at one of its ends, possibly a read error. V and J are TRBV5-1 and TRBJ1-1, with D possibly TRBD1 on 5 matching bases. The length of the CDR3 is 14 residues. Per the germline V gene, CDR1 is SGHRS and CDR2 is YFSETQ. The CDR3 bases are TGTGCCAGTAGCCTGGGGCAGCAGAACACTGAAGCTTTCTTT. Residues: CASSLGQQNTEAFF.

V is TRBV3-1 and J is TRBJ2-7; D is perhaps TRBD2 (5 bases). Trimming shortened V by 2 bases and J by 2 bases, and 7 bases separated the two germline ends. The CDR3 is made up of 13 amino acids. Germline V gives CDR1 LGHDT, CDR2 YNNKEL (reference sequence). CDR3 DNA: TGTGCCAGCAGCCAACCGGGGACCTACGAGCAGTACTTC. Its protein product is CASSQPGTYEQYF.

The chain uses TRBV6-5 and TRBJ1-1, with D tentatively TRBD1 (6 bases). Germline loops: CDR1 MNHEY, CDR2 SVGAGI. With 7 bases removed from V and 1 base from J, the gap between germline ends came to 19 bases. The CDR3 is made up of 16 amino acids. The CDR3 is CASKREMTGTNTEAFF. The CDR3 DNA sequence: TGTGCCAGCAAACGGGAAATGACAGGAACGAACACTGAAGCTTTCTTT.

The J gene is TRBJ2-1, the V gene TRBV12-3 or TRBV12-4; perhaps TRBD2 as D (6 bases). CDR3 length equals 13 residues. Trimming removed 6 bases from V and 4 bases from J, with 10 bases in between. The CDR3 DNA is TGTGCCAGCAGACCGGACTATTACAATGAGCAGTTCTTC. Its translation is CASRPDYYNEQFF.

The chain links TRBV20-1 to TRBJ1-2, with no clear D. V dropped 2 bases and J dropped 8 bases, with 18 bases sitting between them. This CDR3 is 14 amino acids long. Germline V gene data show CDR1 as DFQATT and CDR2 as SNEGSKA (reference sequence). The CDR3 loop is CSARSPPYYWGYTF. DNA of the CDR3: TGCAGTGCTAGAAGTCCGCCGTATTACTGGGGCTACACCTTC.

This clonotype was seen a handful of times. The CDR3 here is CASSPPGLAGANEQYF. The CDR3 nucleotides are TGCGCCAGCAGCCCTCCCGGACTAGCGGGAGCAAACGAGCAGTACTTC. The chain combines TRBV5-1 with TRBJ2-7, with TRBD2 identical over 13 bases. There are 16 residues in the CDR3. Trimming at V came to 4 bases and at J to 5 bases, leaving 9 bases not matched to a gene. From germline, CDR1 is SGHRS and CDR2 YFSETQ.

The rearrangement joins TRBV11-2 to TRBJ2-1; 8 bases map to TRBD2. The germline CDR1 and CDR2 sequences are SGHAT and FQNNGV. The CDR3 is 12 residues long. With 5 bases clipped from V and 13 bases from J, the junction kept 7 bases outside the gene matches. In DNA, the CDR3 is TGTGCCAGCAGCCCCAGCGGGGGTGCCCAGTTCTTC. It specifies CASSPSGGAQFF. Filled out from reference TRBV11-2 and TRBJ2-1, the complete variable domain reads EAGVAQSPRYKIIEKRQSVAFWCNPISGHATLYWYQQILGQGPKLLIQFQNNGVVDDSQLPKDRFSAERLKGVDSTLKIQPAKLEDSAVYLCASSPSGGAQFFGPGTRLTVL.

This clonotype was detected a few times. This chain links TRBV12-3 or TRBV12-4 with TRBJ2-7, with 10 bases matching TRBD1. Trimming removed 3 bases from V and 6 bases from J; junction bases left unmatched: 8. The CDR3 has 15 residues. The DNA of the CDR3 is TGTGCCAGCAGTTTCCCTCGACAGGGGGCGGGCGAGCAGTACTTC. Amino acid sequence: CASSFPRQGAGEQYF.

The chain has TRBV10-3 and TRBJ2-5; the D is unclear. The CDR3 sequence is 14 residues long. Germline-derived CDR1 and CDR2 are ENHRY and SYGVKD. V lost 0 bases, J lost 5 bases, and 10 bases lay in between. This CDR3 is CAISESFLRETQYF. In DNA form, the CDR3 reads TGTGCCATCAGTGAGTCTTTCCTTCGGGAGACCCAGTACTTC.

This clonotype was seen only a few times. The chain is built from TRBV9 and TRBJ2-7, with 9 bases lining up with TRBD2. Trimming cost V 4 bases and J 4 bases; bases outside gene matches: 9. Germline lookup yields CDR1 SGDLS and CDR2 YYNGEE. The CDR3 is 15 residues long. The CDR3 coding sequence is TGTGCCAGCAGCTTCGGCGGGGGGGCCGTATACGAGCAGTACTTC. This encodes CASSFGGGAVYEQYF.

At least ten counts were recorded for this clonotype. The chain joins TRBV24-1 to TRBJ2-7, with D maybe TRBD2 (5 bases). Germline loops: CDR1 KGHDR, CDR2 SFDVKD. The CDR3 loop spans 14 amino acids. V was cut by 1 base and J by 4 bases, with 10 bases left in between. CDR3 coding DNA: TGTGCCACCAGTGATTTTTTCGGGGTGTACGAGCAGTACTTC. This sequence encodes CATSDFFGVYEQYF.

The chain recombines TRBV7-8 with TRBJ2-2; D unresolved. The length of the CDR3 is 15 residues. Per the germline V gene, CDR1 is SGHVS and CDR2 is FQNEAQ. Trimming shortened V by 6 bases and J by 1 base, and 12 bases separated the two germline ends. The CDR3 region is CASRPWTENTGELFF. The CDR3 DNA sequence: TGTGCCAGCAGGCCCTGGACGGAGAACACCGGGGAGCTGTTTTTT.

This chain uses TRBV6-2 or TRBV6-3 with TRBJ2-7; D is undetermined. The CDR3 is 14 amino acids. V was cut by 0 bases and J by 2 bases, with 8 bases left in between. Germline V gene sequence: CDR1 MNHEY, CDR2 SVGEGT. This CDR3 reads CASSYSNIPYEQYF. CDR3 sequence (DNA): TGTGCCAGCAGTTACTCGAATATCCCCTACGAGCAGTACTTC.

The chain joins TRBV20-1 to TRBJ1-6, with D perhaps TRBD1 (5 bases). The V end was cut by 0 bases, the J end by 12 bases, with 15 bases between. The V gene's germline CDR1 is DFQATT and CDR2 SNEGSKA (reference sequence). CDR3 length equals 14 residues. The CDR3 region has the DNA TGCAGTGCTAGAGATTTTACAGGCACTCTACCCCTCCACTTT. Its translation is CSARDFTGTLPLHF.

The rearrangement links TRBV11-2 to TRBJ2-7; TRBD1 matches at 8 bases. V gave up 4 bases and J gave up 4 bases; unmatched junction bases: 9. Germline values: CDR1 SGHAT, CDR2 FQNNGV. The CDR3 is 15 residues long. The CDR3 region has the DNA TGTGCCAGCAGCTCAGGGGGCAGTTTTCAATACGAGCAGTACTTC. It encodes CASSSGGSFQYEQYF.

The gene calls are TRBV12-3 or TRBV12-4 and TRBJ2-1, with TRBD1 matching 8 bases. V gave up 10 bases and J gave up 6 bases; unmatched junction bases: 8. There are 13 residues in the CDR3. The CDR3 protein is CATRTGYGNEQFF. The CDR3, as DNA: TGTGCCACCAGGACAGGGTACGGCAATGAGCAGTTCTTC.

This chain connects TRBV15 to TRBJ2-3; 8 bases are a match to TRBD2. Germline values: CDR1 LNHNV, CDR2 YYDKDF (reference sequence). The V gene end was trimmed by 1 base and the J gene end by 0 bases; junction bases not matched to a gene: 3. The CDR3 consists of 16 residues. CDR3 region: CATSRGSGASTDTQYF. As DNA, the CDR3 is TGTGCCACCAGCAGAGGTAGCGGGGCAAGCACAGATACGCAGTATTTT.

This clonotype appeared a few times. The genes are TRBV5-1 and TRBJ1-4, with D unresolved. The V end was cut by 0 bases, the J end by 4 bases, with 7 bases between. The CDR3 covers 14 residues. Per germline, CDR1 SGHRS and CDR2 YFSETQ. CDR3 DNA sequence: TGCGCCAGCAGCTTGGCGGGCAGTAATGAAAAACTGTTTTTT. It specifies CASSLAGSNEKLFF.